The 18 T cell receptor beta chains in this list originate from one sample, sequenced in a study of beta chain features in type 1 diabetes (dated 2018 in TCRdb). Library generation was performed with the immunoSEQ multiplex PCR assay. All of the isolated RNA was reverse transcribed with the High Capacity cDNA Reverse Transcription Kit, so expressed TCRB transcripts were sequenced. TCRdb provides this immuneACCESS table in a form limited to in-frame rearrangements. Some clones are lacking; in checked studies, under half of them reflect an unresolved V gene, and why the rest are absent is not known. Within this sample are about 40,000 clones, with around half of them counted one time only. Together, the top ten hold roughly 0.7% of the sample. Material for sequencing was central memory CD4+ T cells from blood. The receptors were gathered from a woman under 30 in good health.

V and J are TRBV19 and TRBJ2-2, with TRBD2 as a possible D gene (6 bases). The V gene lost 3 bases and the J gene lost 4 bases, with 9 bases spanning the gap. The V gene's germline CDR1 is LNHDA and CDR2 SQIVND (reference sequence). This CDR3 has 14 residues. CDR3 DNA sequence: TGTGCCAGTAGTATCGAAGCGGGCACCGGGGAGCTGTTTTTT. Its translation: CASSIEAGTGELFF.

The chain is built from TRBV6-6 and TRBJ2-7; 9 bases match TRBD2. The CDR3 sequence is 14 residues long. From germline, CDR1 is MNHNY and CDR2 SVGAGI (reference sequence). With 4 bases clipped from V and 9 bases from J, the junction kept 10 bases outside the gene matches. As DNA, the CDR3 is TGTGCCAGCAGTTCAGGGCTAGCGGGATTCGGGCAGTACTTC. Protein sequence: CASSSGLAGFGQYF.

This sequence joins TRBV5-1 and TRBJ2-4; 8 bases are a match to TRBD2. The trim removed 2 bases at V and 7 bases at J, leaving 5 bases unmatched. The CDR3 covers 14 residues. Germline V lookup: CDR1 SGHRS, CDR2 YFSETQ. CDR3 region: CASSLGSGDNIQYF. The DNA of the CDR3 is TGCGCCAGCAGCTTAGGTAGCGGGGATAACATTCAGTACTTC.

This clone was detected a few times. The chain carries TRBV5-1 and TRBJ2-3, with D perhaps matching TRBD2 (5 bases). Trimming took 4 bases from V and 6 from J, leaving 12 bases between them. The CDR3 runs to 13 residues. Germline CDR1 SGHRS, CDR2 YFSETQ. CDR3 DNA sequence: TGCGCCAGCAGCCGCGCCCCGGGGGATACGCAGTATTTT. This encodes CASSRAPGDTQYF. The whole variable domain, filled in from reference TRBV5-1 and TRBJ2-3, reads KAGVTQTPRYLIKTRGQQVTLSCSPISGHRSVSWYQQTPGQGLQFLFEYFSETQRNKGNFPGRFSGRQFSNSRSEMNVSTLELGDSALYLCASSRAPGDTQYFGPGTRLTVL.

This clone turned up a few times. The rearrangement joins TRBV27 to TRBJ2-6; a possible D gene is TRBD1 (5 bases). Germline V gene sequence: CDR1 MNHEY, CDR2 SMNVEV (reference sequence). The CDR3 contains 16 residues. V lost 4 bases and J lost 6, with 16 bases in between. The CDR3 region has the DNA TGTGCCAGCAGTTGGGCAGGGCCTGGTGAGGCCAACGTCCTGACTTTC. Its translation is CASSWAGPGEANVLTF.

This chain links TRBV11-2 with TRBJ2-1; 9 bases align to TRBD2. CDR3 length: 16 amino acids. Per the germline V gene, CDR1 is SGHAT and CDR2 is FQNNGV. Losses at the gene ends were 1 base for V and 4 bases for J; bases not matched to a gene: 5. DNA of the CDR3: TGTGCCAGCAGCTTAGGATCTAGCGGGGATTACAATGAGCAGTTCTTC. It is translated as CASSLGSSGDYNEQFF.

This clone was seen a handful of times. The chain is built from TRBV5-6 and TRBJ2-7, with 8 positions matching TRBD1. Trimming removed 3 bases from V and 6 bases from J; junction bases left unmatched: 11. The CDR3 runs 15 residues. The germline V gene encodes CDR1 SGHDT and CDR2 YYEEEE. The CDR3 DNA follows: TGTGCCAGCAGCTACTGGACAGGGAAAGGATCCGAGCAGTACTTC. This encodes CASSYWTGKGSEQYF.

This clone has a handful of counts. This rearrangement joins TRBV18 to TRBJ2-1; D remains ambiguous. The germline V and J ends were trimmed by 6 bases and 4 bases, with 7 bases remaining between them. CDR3 length: 12 amino acids. Germline V gene lookup returns CDR1 KGHSH and CDR2 LQKENI. CDR3: CASSTEYNEQFF. The CDR3 DNA reads as TGTGCCAGCTCTACAGAGTACAATGAGCAGTTCTTC.

This clone came up a few times. The chain links TRBV30 to TRBJ2-4; 7 bases map to TRBD2. With 3 bases clipped from V and 0 bases from J, the junction kept 5 bases outside the gene matches. Germline V CDR1 and CDR2: GTSNPN, SVGIG (reference sequence). The CDR3 runs 15 residues. The chain's CDR3 is CAWRSGIGAKNIQYF. For the CDR3, the DNA is TGTGCCTGGAGGAGCGGGATTGGAGCCAAAAACATTCAGTACTTC.

The chain employs TRBV27 and TRBJ2-5; the D gene is possibly TRBD2 (5 bases). Trimming stripped 2 bases from V and 11 bases from J, with 18 bases between. The CDR3 runs to 14 residues. Germline V CDR1 and CDR2: MNHEY, SMNVEV (reference sequence). The CDR3 coding sequence is TGTGCCAGCAGTTTACTTGTGAACGACGGGGAGCAGTACTTC. Translated: CASSLLVNDGEQYF.

This clone has more than one count but fewer than ten. The V call is TRBV5-4, the J call TRBJ2-1, with 14 bases matching TRBD2. From germline, CDR1 is SGHNT and CDR2 YYREEE (reference sequence). With V trimmed by 4 bases and J by 10 bases, 4 bases remained unmatched. The CDR3 runs 14 residues. The CDR3 region has the DNA TGTGCCAGCAGCAGCTGGACTAGCGGGAGGGAGCAGTTCTTC. Encoded protein: CASSSWTSGREQFF.

The rearrangement links TRBV5-6 to TRBJ2-1; the match to TRBD2 covers 8 bases. Per germline, CDR1 SGHDT and CDR2 YYEEEE. The CDR3 extends over 15 amino acids. The V segment lost 6 bases and the J segment 7 bases; nucleotides outside the gene matches: 12. CDR3 sequence reads: CASTTSETRVNEQFF. For the CDR3, the DNA is TGTGCCAGCACGACTAGCGAGACGAGGGTGAATGAGCAGTTCTTC.

The gene calls are TRBV30 and TRBJ2-5; 7 bases are a match to TRBD2. The germline V gene has CDR1 GTSNPN and CDR2 SVGIG (reference sequence). Trimming at V came to 6 bases and at J to 4 bases, leaving 2 bases not matched to a gene. This CDR3 is 11 amino acids long. The CDR3 protein is CACGRGETQYF. The CDR3, as DNA: TGTGCCTGTGGGAGGGGAGAGACCCAGTACTTC.

The rearrangement joins TRBV5-6 to TRBJ2-3; TRBD1 is a possible D gene (6 bases). Per the germline V gene, CDR1 is SGHDT and CDR2 is YYEEEE. Trimming removed 1 base from V and 2 bases from J, with 14 bases in between. The CDR3 is 16 residues long. The CDR3 is CASSLKGQGTTDTQYF. CDR3 DNA: TGTGCCAGCAGCTTGAAGGGGCAGGGGACCACAGATACGCAGTATTTT.

The rearrangement uses TRBV2 and TRBJ2-7, with no clear D. The CDR3 runs 13 residues. V lost 7 bases to trimming and J lost 2 bases, with 12 bases between them. CDR1 is SNHLY and CDR2 is FYNNEI in the germline V gene. The CDR3 DNA reads TGTGCCAGCACCGGTCTAGTAGCCTACGAGCAGTACTTC. Translation: CASTGLVAYEQYF.

This clone was observed a handful of times. The rearrangement joins TRBV6-5 to TRBJ2-7; 7 nucleotides agree with TRBD1. The ends lost 8 bases at V and 4 bases at J; junction bases unmatched: 8. The CDR3 is made up of 13 amino acids. Germline V gives CDR1 MNHEY, CDR2 SVGAGI. DNA for the CDR3: TGTGCCAGCCGGCAGGGACAGCAATACGAGCAGTACTTC. It codes for CASRQGQQYEQYF.

The chain couples TRBV5-1 to TRBJ1-1; TRBD1 matches at 9 bases. Losses at the gene ends were 6 bases for V and 4 bases for J; bases not matched to a gene: 22. CDR3 length: 19 residues. The germline CDR1 and CDR2 sequences are SGHRS and YFSETQ. The CDR3 loop is CASTKLPLGQGPVGTEAFF. CDR3 coding DNA: TGCGCCAGCACGAAGTTGCCATTAGGACAGGGGCCGGTGGGCACTGAAGCTTTCTTT.

This clone was observed a few times. The rearrangement joins TRBV2 to TRBJ1-4; 8 bases are shared with TRBD1. V was clipped by 3 bases and J by 7 bases; unmatched bases: 4. This CDR3 has 14 residues. The V gene's germline CDR1 is SNHLY and CDR2 FYNNEI. The CDR3 reads CASSERTGTEKLFF. DNA for the CDR3: TGTGCCAGCAGTGAGAGGACAGGGACTGAAAAACTGTTTTTT.